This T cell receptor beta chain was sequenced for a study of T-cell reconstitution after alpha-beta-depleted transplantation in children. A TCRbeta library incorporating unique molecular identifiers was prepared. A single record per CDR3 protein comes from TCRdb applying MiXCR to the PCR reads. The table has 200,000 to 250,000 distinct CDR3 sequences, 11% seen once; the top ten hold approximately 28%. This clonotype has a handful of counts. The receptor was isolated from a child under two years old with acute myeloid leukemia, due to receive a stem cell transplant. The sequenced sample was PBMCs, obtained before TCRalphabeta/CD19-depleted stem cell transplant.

CDR3: CSARAQTSNEQYF. The CDR3 DNA sequence: TGCAGTGCTAGGGCACAAACTAGCAACGAGCAGTACTTC. J is TRBJ2-7 and V is TRBV20-1; possibly TRBD2 for D (6 bases). V dropped 3 bases and J dropped 5 bases, with 14 bases sitting between them. Germline V gene lookup returns CDR1 DFQATT and CDR2 SNEGSKA (reference sequence). The CDR3 has 13 residues.